These 13 T cell receptor beta chains came from one sample sequenced in a study of T cell responses to AZD1222 COVID-19 vaccine. TCRdb's table, derived via immunoSEQ multiplex PCR, lists solely in-frame clones and lacks some. The sample carries 150,000 to 200,000 clones, 91% recorded once. The sequencing here drew on peripheral blood, taken on day 0 of AZD1222 vaccination. All receptors derive from an adult in good health.

The chain uses TRBV28 and TRBJ1-2, with a tentative D call TRBD1 (6 bases). Germline V gene data show CDR1 as MDHEN and CDR2 as SYDVKM. The CDR3 runs to 14 residues. The V end was cut by 6 bases, the J end by 5 bases, with 16 bases between. CDR3: CASSPGGLSYGYTF. The CDR3 DNA follows: TGTGCCAGCAGCCCGGGGGGGCTATCATATGGCTACACCTTC.

The chain uses TRBV6-4 and TRBJ2-3; D remains unclear. The CDR3 length is 12 residues. With 7 bases removed from V and 0 bases from J, the gap between germline ends came to 5 bases. CDR1 MRHNA and CDR2 SNTAGT come from the germline V gene. The CDR3 DNA reads as TGTGCCAGCATCGGTAGCACAGATACGCAGTATTTT. It codes for CASIGSTDTQYF.

The chain combines TRBV2 with TRBJ2-7; 7 nucleotides align to TRBD1. V lost 4 bases, J lost 3 bases, and 6 bases stayed unmatched. Germline assignment: CDR1 SNHLY and CDR2 FYNNEI. CDR3 size: 14 residues. The CDR3 is CASSASAGGYEQYF. In DNA, the CDR3 is TGTGCCAGCAGTGCTTCGGCAGGGGGCTACGAGCAGTACTTC.

The chain recombines TRBV4-1 with TRBJ2-3; D call uncertain. CDR3 length equals 15 residues. V was clipped by 1 base and J by 0 bases, with 8 bases between them. Germline V gene data show CDR1 as MGHRA and CDR2 as YSYEKL. In DNA form, the CDR3 reads TGCGCCAGCAGCCAAGGGATCGCTAGCACAGATACGCAGTATTTT. It is translated as CASSQGIASTDTQYF.

The V and J genes are TRBV28 and TRBJ1-1, with D tentatively TRBD1 (5 bases). The CDR3 extends over 15 amino acids. Trimming stripped 5 bases from V and 1 base from J, with 14 bases between. Germline V gene data show CDR1 as MDHEN and CDR2 as SYDVKM. Written as DNA, the CDR3 is TGTGCCAGCAGTCCCCCGGGGGAACCGAACACTGAAGCTTTCTTT. Protein: CASSPPGEPNTEAFF.

The genes are TRBV6-6 and TRBJ2-7; no reliable D call. Trimming left V 5 bases short and J 0 bases short, with 11 bases between. Per germline, CDR1 MNHNY and CDR2 SVGAGI (reference sequence). The CDR3 runs 14 residues. The chain's CDR3 is CASSPSWASYEQYF. The CDR3 coding sequence is TGTGCCAGCAGTCCTTCCTGGGCCTCCTACGAGCAGTACTTC.

The chain employs TRBV4-3 and TRBJ1-4; D unclear. Germline values: CDR1 LGHNA, CDR2 YSLEER. Trimming shortened V by 0 bases and J by 5 bases, and 13 bases separated the two germline ends. This CDR3 has 16 residues. The chain's CDR3 is CASSQDDGRGNEKLFF. In DNA form, the CDR3 reads TGCGCCAGCAGCCAAGATGACGGACGGGGAAATGAAAAACTGTTTTTT.

The rearrangement joins TRBV19 to TRBJ2-1, with D maybe TRBD1 (6 bases). Germline CDR1 reads LNHDA; CDR2 reads SQIVND (reference sequence). This CDR3 contains 17 residues. The V gene lost 3 bases and the J gene lost 6 bases, with 21 bases spanning the gap. CDR3 residues: CASSIPTGTGYGNEQFF. The CDR3 nucleotides are TGTGCCAGTAGTATCCCGACCGGAACAGGGTATGGCAATGAGCAGTTCTTC.

The V and J genes are TRBV10-1 and TRBJ2-7, with D perhaps TRBD1 or TRBD2 (5 bases each). Trimming removed 2 bases at V and 12 bases at J, with 14 bases between. The CDR3 sequence is 12 residues long. Germline V gene data show CDR1 as WNHNN and CDR2 as SYGVQD (reference sequence). The CDR3: CASSETRGPRYF. CDR3 coding DNA: TGCGCCAGCAGTGAGACCCGGGGCCCAAGGTACTTC.

V and J are TRBV28 and TRBJ2-1, with D possibly being TRBD1 (5 bases). Germline V gene lookup returns CDR1 MDHEN and CDR2 SYDVKM. The CDR3 totals 14 residues. V lost 10 bases, J lost 7 bases, and 20 bases lay in between. The chain's CDR3 is CATKGQILRNEQFF. CDR3 nucleotides: TGTGCCACCAAGGGGCAGATCTTACGGAATGAGCAGTTCTTC.

The chain is built from TRBV2 and TRBJ1-4; maybe TRBD1 (6 bases). The CDR3 length is 15 residues. CDR1 is SNHLY and CDR2 is FYNNEI in the germline V gene. Deletions cut 0 bases from V and 5 bases from J, with 10 bases between. This CDR3 is CASSEAPDRNEKLFF. CDR3 DNA sequence: TGTGCCAGCAGTGAAGCCCCGGACAGAAATGAAAAACTGTTTTTT.

This clone was counted only a few times. The chain couples TRBV19 to TRBJ1-1; maybe TRBD1 (5 bases). Germline V gives CDR1 LNHDA, CDR2 SQIVND (reference sequence). V was pared by 5 bases and J by 1 base, with 8 bases between. This CDR3 comprises 13 residues. CDR3 residues: CASSVGPNTEAFF. Here the CDR3 DNA reads TGTGCCAGTAGTGTGGGGCCGAACACTGAAGCTTTCTTT.

The CDR3 nucleotides are TGTGCCAGCAGCCAAGTATTGTACACTGAAGCTTTCTTT. Encoded protein: CASSQVLYTEAFF. The chain couples TRBV14 to TRBJ1-1, with D hard to call. Trimming took off 1 base at V and 3 bases at J, with 6 bases between the two ends. Germline CDR1 reads SGHDN; CDR2 reads FVKESK. The CDR3 covers 13 residues.